This T cell receptor beta chain stems from a study of Graves' ophthalmopathy and Graves' hyperthyroidism. Overall study results and limits: A majority of expanded thyroid clonotypes exceeding 0.001 frequency were likewise present in blood.

Uncontrolled infections, other autoimmune diseases, pregnancy or lactation barred patients from enrollment. This clonotype was seen at least ten times. Its antigen remains unidentified. As the template, RNA transcripts were used to amplify TCR beta CDR3 regions. Second-round multiplex PCR came after a first-round RT-PCR that employed HTBI primers. From the multiplex PCR reads, TCRdb called clonotypes with MiXCR, one entry per CDR3 protein. The sample includes 300,000 or so distinct CDR3 sequences, roughly 15% of them seen just once. The TCR originated in an adult man with Graves' ophthalmopathy. Source material: peripheral blood.

Here the CDR3 reads CASSLLVGLAGPYEQYF. CDR3 nucleotide sequence: TGTGCCAGCAGCTTGCTCGTAGGACTAGCGGGACCCTACGAGCAGTACTTC. The chain has TRBV7-8 and TRBJ2-7; TRBD2 agrees at 12 bases. Germline V gives CDR1 SGHVS, CDR2 FQNEAQ. After removal of 3 bases from V and 2 bases from J, the junction contained 8 bases not matched to a gene. The length of the CDR3 is 17 residues.